This entry is about one T cell receptor (beta chain). In the original workflow: Reference gene primer amplification in the assay estimated nucleated cell counts. The method was immunoSEQ multiplex PCR; TCRdb's version includes in-frame clones alone and lacks a portion of them. V and J calls and clone size are those listed in that table; D and trimming were worked out from the DNA. Of about 250,000 clones in the sample, around 82% were seen once. This entry belongs to a study of blood T cell repertoires in COVID-19. Study-level information: Spain, Italy and the United States supplied samples that represented acute and convalescent COVID-19. T cells, B-cell-depleted T cells, or PBMCs provided the cDNA or gDNA that served as material.

Seattle researchers signed up patients amid active infection and tracked them longitudinally. This clonotype was sampled from a human donor with COVID-19, enrolled during active disease. The donor label of this sample is uncertain. Sequenced material: peripheral blood.

The DNA for the CDR3 is TGCGCCAGCAGCCACCCCGACAGGGGGGAACAGCCCCAGCATTTT. This gives the protein CASSHPDRGEQPQHF. The chain recombines TRBV4-1 with TRBJ1-5, with 9 bases lining up with TRBD1. There are 15 residues in the CDR3. CDR1 and CDR2 from the germline V gene are MGHRA and YSYEKL. Unmatched junction bases numbered 7, after V lost 3 bases and J lost 7 bases.